Ten or more counts support the clone carrying this T cell receptor beta chain. Its antigen is as yet unknown. The lymph nodes were axillary draining lymph nodes from breast cancer patients. This sample is drawn from a study of breast tumors, draining lymph nodes, adjacent tissues. Regarding the study as a whole: Tumor and nontumor repertoires were significantly more similar in luminal-like than in basal-like breast cancer. That most tumor T cells come from lymph nodes remained unproven. Tumor repertoires ranked between lymph nodes and nontumor tissue in diversity, with V and J gene preferences. The data were judged consistent with most tumor T cells coming from lymph node and expanding in tumor.

TCRdb fed the multiplex PCR reads into MiXCR, producing one record per CDR3 protein. Among some 100,000 distinct CDR3 sequences listed, about 20% were seen once. CDR1 and CDR2 from the germline V gene are SGHAT and FQNNGV. V shed 1 base and J shed 3 bases, with 7 bases lying between them. CDR3 length: 13 amino acids. This chain joins TRBV11-2 and TRBJ2-7, with D unclear. The sequencing input was axillary lymph node tissue. This sequence originates from a female donor with breast cancer. Some clones in this sample may be carry-over from other donors' samples. CDR3 region: CASSLGINYEQYF. For the CDR3, the DNA is TGTGCCAGCAGCTTAGGGATCAACTACGAGCAGTACTTC. The variable domain in full, completed from reference TRBV11-2 and TRBJ2-7, reads EAGVAQSPRYKIIEKRQSVAFWCNPISGHATLYWYQQILGQGPKLLIQFQNNGVVDDSQLPKDRFSAERLKGVDSTLKIQPAKLEDSAVYLCASSLGINYEQYFGPGTRLTVT.